What follows describes a single T cell receptor (beta chain). Its target is not known. The sample belongs to a study of cytomegalovirus exposure and HLA in healthy donors. About the study: A later analysis reported the 130 or so validation repertoires used the same platform as the 550 to 800 first-cohort repertoires. Findings of the study overall: Reportedly, cytomegalovirus status was diagnosed with high sensitivity and specificity.

This CDR3 comprises 14 residues. Per the germline V gene, CDR1 is SGHVS and CDR2 is FNYEAQ. Trimming shortened V by 1 base and J by 2 bases, and 7 bases separated the two germline ends. The donors were part of the approximately 130-subject validation cohort, which stood apart from the roughly 700-subject first cohort. The method was immunoSEQ multiplex PCR; TCRdb's version includes in-frame clones alone and lacks a portion of them. The sample has about 160,000 clones, 84% seen once; the top ten hold 10%. The sequence came from a man younger than 40 in good health and CMV-seropositive. The specimen sequenced was PBMCs. The chain carries TRBV7-6 and TRBJ2-3; D is uncertain. The CDR3 coding sequence is TGTGCCAGCAGCTTAGGTCCCCTCACAGATACGCAGTATTTT. Protein product: CASSLGPLTDTQYF.